The present T cell receptor (beta chain) was sequenced within a study of graft-versus-host responses after intestinal transplantation (dated by TCRdb to the early 2020s). For the wider study: The transplants that recipients got were multivisceral, liver-intestinal, or isolated intestinal. Alloreactive clones were identified by sequencing pre-transplant mixed lymphocyte reaction products and comparing these products with unstimulated pre-transplant donor and recipient T cells. Bulk TCR-beta CDR3 sequencing was used to track graft-versus-host and host-versus-graft alloreactive T cell clones in the graft, circulation and bone marrow after intestinal transplantation. Rather than being sequenced by the commercial service, samples from a few later patients were sequenced in-house on an Illumina MiSeq and processed with MiXCR. A cohort of roughly 25 intestinal transplant recipients, including one retransplant, was enrolled, and a few patients lacking pretransplant specimens were excluded. A peak of at least 4% donor T cells among recipient peripheral blood mononuclear cells was the definition used for donor T cell macrochimerism. All recipients received anti-thymocyte globulin induction followed by maintenance tacrolimus and steroids for three to four years.

Broad study findings and their caveats: Conclusions were limited by the relatively low number and heterogeneity of intestinal transplant patients. GvH clones were found in recipient bone marrow, and some of the GvH clones appeared earlier in ileal mucosa or blood, which is consistent with an intestinal mucosal origin. Early after transplant, peak levels of circulating GvH clones were found to be associated with declines in HvG clones. In patients with donor T cell macrochimerism, the allografts had high GvH to HvG T cell clonal ratios.

The receptor library was made with the immunoSEQ multiplex PCR assay. For most patients, genomic DNA was isolated using the Qiagen DNeasy Blood and Tissue Kit and was shipped frozen to Adaptive Biotechnologies for TCR sequencing. For most patients, high-throughput TCR-beta CDR3 sequencing of genomic DNA was performed by Adaptive Biotechnologies. In the authors' own workflow: Adaptive's ImmunoSEQ software was the source of the TCR sequencing data for about 17 patients, while a few other patients were processed with MiXCR and VDJtools. To correct CD4 versus CD8 sorting errors, sequences present in both subsets at a frequency ratio below 5:1 were removed. CDR3 nucleotide sequences shared between donor and recipient were removed because their origin could not be assigned. To be classed as alloreactive, a clone needed at least 2-fold expansion over unstimulated cells and a minimum CFSE-low frequency of 0.002% (template counts) or 0.001% (read counts). Clones were considered mappable if detected in sequenced pre-transplant spleen, lymph node, or MLR CFSE-low populations of the donor or recipient. Cumulative frequency of alloreactive clones was calculated as a percentage of all sequences weighted by copy number. In TCRdb, the immuneACCESS table is reduced to in-frame sequences with V and J assigned. These tables do not hold every clone; where another copy was compared, an unresolved V gene accounts for under half, and the others remain unexplained. V and J calls and clone size are those listed in that table; D and trimming were worked out from the DNA. Present in this sample are some 150,000 clones, about 90% of which were seen just once. The ten largest make up 0.15% to 0.2% of the sample.

The germline V gene gives CDR1 as SGHRS and CDR2 as YFSETQ. Reading from cysteine to phenylalanine, the CDR3 counts 14 amino acids. The only DNA kept is the CDR3, 42 bases in frame from the first base. Here V drops 4 bases and J drops 1 base, and the junction holds 3 bases not matched to any gene. What this sample's time point label stands for: cells obtained before transplantation from donor or recipient. CD3+CD4+ and CD3+CD8+ populations were FACS-sorted from unstimulated pre-transplant donor and recipient cells taken from spleen or lymph nodes. This clone appeared a single time. Its recognized antigen is unknown. No quality values exist for individual bases; no much larger clone is one base distant.

The sequenced sample was unstimulated CD4+ T cells sorted from spleen or lymph node cells, obtained before intestinal transplant. The sequence joins TRBV5-1 to TRBJ2-3, with TRBD1 matching 7 junction bases. This clonotype was sampled from a human donor who received an intestinal transplant. The CDR3 protein is CASSHGQGTDTQYF. The DNA is as follows: TGCGCCAGCAGCCACGGACAGGGCACAGATACGCAGTATTTT.